This TCR beta chain was captured by sequencing in a study of T cells in Graves' hyperthyroidism and ophthalmopathy. This clonotype was recorded many times. TCR beta CDR3 regions were amplified from RNA. A first-round RT-PCR of the TCR CDR3 used the HTBI primer set. TCRdb reprocessed the multiplex PCR reads with MiXCR, giving one entry per CDR3 protein. The sample yields about 300,000 distinct CDR3 sequences, less than 30% seen once. CDR3 size: 13 residues. V lost 8 bases and J lost 4, with 13 bases in between. The chain joins TRBV12-3 or TRBV12-4 to TRBJ2-3; tentatively, D is TRBD1 (6 bases). Sequenced input: blood. This TCR was sampled from a middle-aged man with Graves' hyperthyroidism that later progressed to Graves' ophthalmopathy. The CDR3 reads CASHLQGADTQYF. CDR3 coding DNA: TGTGCCAGCCACCTACAGGGAGCAGATACGCAGTATTTT.